A single TCR beta chain is shown here with its context. This clonotype was found many times. The antigen it recognizes is unknown. Base qualities were left out, and no much larger clone turns up one base away. Receptor amplification or capture employed multiplex PCR. These reads were obtained on an Illumina HiSeq 4000. CDR3 regions were amplified by Arm-PCR with iRepertoire HTBI primers to construct TCR beta libraries. Before sequencing, the PCR products underwent gel purification. Regarding the original processing steps: Gene usage analysis of CDR3 amino acid clonotypes relied on the 55 to 80 TRBV and about 13 TRBJ segments identified across samples. Filtered high-quality paired reads were merged into contigs using COPE and FqMerger. BLAST was used to align contigs to IMGT TRBV, TRBD and TRBJ reference genes, with CDR3 defined following IMGT. Highly expanded clones were defined as clonotypes with a frequency above 0.1%. Shannon entropy was used to measure repertoire diversity, and the Gini coefficient was used to measure V-J evenness. A clonotype was considered public if more than one individual shared it. TCRdb ran its own pipeline on the public reads, namely fastp trimming at Q25 and MiXCR clone calling, and kept in-frame beta chains. When rows share a CDR3 protein, they turn into one entry using the most common DNA and genes. TCRdb, rather than the study authors, made the V and J calls. This sample holds about 430,000 distinct CDR3 sequences; 21% were observed only once. Roughly an eighth of the sample comes from the top ten.

This sample is part of a study of regulatory T cells in long-lasting Graves disease (dated by TCRdb to about 2021). Looking at the study overall: Persistent Graves' disease was defined as persistently positive TSH receptor autoantibodies together with antithyroid drug treatment for over 5 years. This study used TCR sequencing and RNA sequencing of peripheral blood to compare persistent Graves' disease patients against newly diagnosed Graves' disease patients. The study was registered as a clinical trial and conducted in China. A total of around 35 samples were covered by TCR sequencing, comprising approximately 13 persistent and roughly 20 newly diagnosed Graves' disease patients. On average, persistent Graves' disease patients in the clinical cohort had been on antithyroid drugs for eight to twelve years. Overall results and qualifications from the work: Compared with newly diagnosed patients, patients with persistent Graves' disease had lower TCR Shannon entropy and fewer highly expanded clones, which suggests clonal expansion. Patients with persistent disease shared more public clonotypes (approximately 2,500) than newly diagnosed patients did (966). Sequencing and analysis were limited to the TCR beta chain. Persistent disease showed preferential use of TRBV28, TRBJ1-2 and TRBJ2-5, whereas newly diagnosed disease favored TRBV20-1 and TRBJ2-1. The authors acknowledged the small sample size as a limitation that may reduce accuracy. The study examined only peripheral blood because the primary lesion, thyroid tissue, could not be accessed.

The time point tag for this specimen amounts to: persistent/refractory GD, antithyroid drugs over 5 years with positive TRAb. For both TCR sequencing and RNA sequencing, RNA was extracted from PBMCs using TRIzol. The diagnosis of Graves' disease was made according to American Thyroid Association guidelines. The patients came from an endocrinology department in Xi'an, China. Each patient gave around 9.2 milliliters of peripheral blood, collected in an EDTA anticoagulant tube. Ficoll Paque Plus density gradient separation was used to isolate PBMCs, and no additional T cell sorting was done. An Agilent 2100 Bioanalyzer and agarose gel were used to check RNA quality, and a NanoDrop 2000 was used to measure RNA concentration. V is reduced by 1 base and J by 7 bases, leaving a spacing of 11 bases between them. Taken from the germline V gene, the CDR1 and CDR2 loops are MDHEN and SYDVKM. The CDR3 numbers 14 residues from cysteine through phenylalanine. The entry retains the CDR3 DNA only, 42 bases that are in frame from base 1.

The sequenced sample was peripheral blood mononuclear cells (PBMCs), obtained when the disease was refractory, from a patient treated with antithyroid drugs. This chain is built from TRBV28 and TRBJ1-5; matching of 5 bases hints at TRBD1 as the D gene. The clonotype comes from a female donor with Graves disease. The CDR3 here reads CASSLLQGMQPQHF. DNA sequence: TGTGCCAGCAGTTTATTGCAGGGTATGCAGCCCCAGCATTTT.